The 28 T cell receptor beta chains listed next were all sequenced from one sample in a study of blood T cell repertoires in COVID-19. Clones were read by immunoSEQ multiplex PCR, and TCRdb kept only the in-frame ones, dropping some. The sample includes almost 200,000 clones, less than 90% of them seen just once. Sequences were obtained from peripheral blood. These receptors were obtained from a woman in her 70s with acute or convalescent COVID-19.

The chain links TRBV7-6 to TRBJ2-5, with D uncertain. This CDR3 is built from 16 residues. Germline V gives CDR1 SGHVS, CDR2 FNYEAQ. The V end was cut by 10 bases, the J end by 0 bases, with 21 bases between. The CDR3 protein is CATNARSPGYQETQYF. As DNA, the CDR3 is TGTGCCACCAACGCCCGATCTCCCGGGTACCAAGAGACCCAGTACTTC.

The chain uses TRBV5-4 and TRBJ2-5; 7 nucleotides line up with TRBD1. V was pared by 3 bases and J by 5 bases, with 10 bases of the junction left unmatched. The CDR3 loop spans 15 amino acids. Germline CDR1 is SGHNT and CDR2 is YYREEE (reference sequence). In DNA form, the CDR3 reads TGTGCCAGCAGCTCCCCCACAGGGGCGAGGGAGACCCAGTACTTC. It encodes CASSSPTGARETQYF.

The chain combines TRBV27 with TRBJ1-3, with D tentatively TRBD1 (6 bases). This CDR3 is 15 amino acids long. The ends were cut back, 7 bases at V and 0 bases at J, with 13 bases in the middle. Germline V gene sequence: CDR1 MNHEY, CDR2 SMNVEV (reference sequence). The CDR3 nucleotides read TGTGCCAGCATGGGGAGGGGGGTCTCTGGAAACACCATATATTTT. Its protein product is CASMGRGVSGNTIYF.

This rearrangement joins TRBV7-9 to TRBJ2-1; D perhaps matches TRBD2 (5 bases). The CDR3 has 12 residues. Germline values: CDR1 SEHNR, CDR2 FQNEAQ (reference sequence). Trimming removed 4 bases at V and 10 bases at J, with 11 bases between. The CDR3 DNA is TGTGCCAGCAGCTCTGCCCCGGGAGAGCAGTTCTTC. Translated: CASSSAPGEQFF.

The J gene is TRBJ2-2, the V gene TRBV19, with a possible D match to TRBD2 (5 bases). The germline V and J ends were trimmed by 4 bases and 6 bases, with 12 bases remaining between them. The CDR3 sequence is 14 residues long. Germline V CDR1 and CDR2: LNHDA, SQIVND (reference sequence). The CDR3 bases are TGTGCCAGTAGTAACAAACTAGATGCCGGGGAGCTGTTTTTT. Translated: CASSNKLDAGELFF.

This clone has more than one count but fewer than ten. The chain employs TRBV3-1 (or the pseudogene TRBV3-2) and TRBJ1-2; TRBD1 matches at 8 bases. The CDR3 runs 13 residues. Germline V CDR1 and CDR2: LGHDT, YNNKEL (reference sequence). J was trimmed by 7 bases and V by 3 bases; bases with no gene match: 4. The chain's CDR3 is CASSQAGGGGYTF. The CDR3 nucleotides read TGTGCCAGCAGCCAGGCAGGGGGCGGTGGCTACACCTTC.

The chain recombines TRBV5-1 with TRBJ2-1; 7 bases map to TRBD2. There are 15 residues in the CDR3. The trim removed 0 bases at V and 2 bases at J, leaving 2 bases unmatched. Germline-derived CDR1 and CDR2 are SGHRS and YFSETQ. The CDR3: CASSLDGGAYNEQFF. The CDR3 nucleotides are TGCGCCAGCAGCTTGGATGGGGGGGCCTACAATGAGCAGTTCTTC. Combining the CDR3 with reference TRBV5-1 and TRBJ2-1 gives the whole variable domain KAGVTQTPRYLIKTRGQQVTLSCSPISGHRSVSWYQQTPGQGLQFLFEYFSETQRNKGNFPGRFSGRQFSNSRSEMNVSTLELGDSALYLCASSLDGGAYNEQFFGPGTRLTVL.

V and J are TRBV6-6 and TRBJ2-7, with 9 bases matching TRBD2. There are 12 residues in the CDR3. CDR1 is MNHNY and CDR2 is SVGAGI in the germline V gene (reference sequence). V lost 10 bases to trimming and J lost 4 bases; unmatched junction nucleotides: 5. CDR3 nucleotides: TGTGCCACCGCGGGGGGGCCATACGAGCAGTACTTC. Its translation is CATAGGPYEQYF.

This sequence joins TRBV9 and TRBJ2-5, with TRBD2 identical over 15 bases. Germline CDR1 and CDR2: SGDLS and YYNGEE. J gave up 5 bases and V 4 bases, and 6 bases lay outside the gene matches. CDR3 length: 16 residues. The CDR3 loop reads CASSPGLAGGGETQYF. DNA of the CDR3: TGTGCCAGCAGCCCAGGACTAGCGGGAGGGGGGGAGACCCAGTACTTC.

The rearrangement joins TRBV5-1 to TRBJ2-7; 8 nucleotides match TRBD2. The V gene's germline CDR1 is SGHRS and CDR2 YFSETQ. V was clipped by 2 bases and J by 1 base; unmatched bases: 5. This CDR3 region has 15 residues. The CDR3 protein is CASSFYGGASYEQYF. In nucleotides, the CDR3 is TGCGCCAGCAGCTTTTACGGGGGGGCATCCTACGAGCAGTACTTC.

The gene calls are TRBV2 and TRBJ2-3; D may be TRBD2 (5 bases). The germline V and J ends were trimmed by 3 bases and 9 bases, with 10 bases remaining between them. Per the germline V gene, CDR1 is SNHLY and CDR2 is FYNNEI. The CDR3 loop spans 12 amino acids. This CDR3 is CASSERRGTQYF. DNA of the CDR3: TGTGCCAGCAGTGAGAGACGGGGAACGCAGTATTTT.

This clone has only a few counts. The gene calls are TRBV5-1 and TRBJ1-5; D is perhaps TRBD1 (6 bases). CDR1 is SGHRS and CDR2 is YFSETQ in the germline V gene. Trimming pared 0 bases from V and 3 bases from J, leaving 13 bases between. The CDR3 is 16 amino acids. The CDR3 loop is CASSLGDRRDNQPQHF. The CDR3 DNA reads TGCGCCAGCAGCTTGGGCGACAGGCGAGACAATCAGCCCCAGCATTTT. Full variable domain (missing parts from reference TRBV5-1 and TRBJ1-5): KAGVTQTPRYLIKTRGQQVTLSCSPISGHRSVSWYQQTPGQGLQFLFEYFSETQRNKGNFPGRFSGRQFSNSRSEMNVSTLELGDSALYLCASSLGDRRDNQPQHFGDGTRLSIL.

The chain is built from TRBV5-1 and TRBJ2-2, with TRBD1 identical over 10 bases. The ends lost 3 bases at V and 5 bases at J; junction bases unmatched: 4. The CDR3 length is 15 residues. Per the germline V gene, CDR1 is SGHRS and CDR2 is YFSETQ. This chain's CDR3 is CASSSGQGNTGELFF. The CDR3 DNA is TGCGCCAGCAGCTCGGGACAGGGGAATACCGGGGAGCTGTTTTTT.

This clone has a single count. The chain couples TRBV24-1 to TRBJ1-3; TRBD1 agrees at 9 bases. There are 15 residues in the CDR3. V trimming: 3 bases; J trimming: 3 bases; junction bases outside the gene matches: 2. Germline CDR1 reads KGHDR; CDR2 reads SFDVKD. CDR3: CATSDPTGGGNTIYF. The CDR3 DNA reads TGTGCCACCAGTGATCCGACAGGGGGTGGAAACACCATATATTTT.

J is TRBJ2-1 and V is TRBV18; D remains ambiguous. CDR1 KGHSH and CDR2 LQKENI come from the germline V gene. The V end lost 3 bases, the J end lost 0 bases, and 12 bases lay between the germline ends. The CDR3 totals 16 residues. This chain's CDR3 is CASSPERPSSYNEQFF. CDR3 nucleotides: TGTGCCAGCTCACCCGAGCGACCGAGCTCCTACAATGAGCAGTTCTTC. The full variable domain, in which reference TRBV18 and TRBJ2-1 provide the parts outside the CDR3, is NAGVMQNPRHLVRRRGQEARLRCSPMKGHSHVYWYRQLPEEGLKFMVYLQKENIIDESGMPKERFSAEFPKEGPSILRIQQVVRGDSAAYFCASSPERPSSYNEQFFGPGTRLTVL.

This rearrangement joins TRBV23-1 to TRBJ2-7; D is uncertain. TRBV23-1 is flagged as an ORF with uncertain function. The V gene lost 8 bases and the J gene lost 3 bases, with 17 bases spanning the gap. CDR3 length equals 14 residues. The CDR3 nucleotides read TGCGCCAGCCTATCGTCGGTCCTCGACTACGAGCAGTACTTC. The encoded protein is CASLSSVLDYEQYF.

This chain connects TRBV14 to TRBJ2-5; 7 bases line up with TRBD2. The CDR3 extends over 16 amino acids. Trimming removed 1 base from V and 2 bases from J; junction bases left unmatched: 7. CDR1 and CDR2 from the germline V gene are SGHDN and FVKESK. DNA for the CDR3: TGTGCCAGCAGCCAAGTTTCCGGACTAGATCAAGAGACCCAGTACTTC. It yields the protein CASSQVSGLDQETQYF.

The V gene is TRBV6-6, the J gene TRBJ1-6; D not resolved. Germline V gives CDR1 MNHNY, CDR2 SVGAGI (reference sequence). V was cut by 6 bases and J by 8 bases, with 8 bases left in between. There are 12 residues in the CDR3. CDR3 amino acids: CASRLADSPLHF. In DNA, the CDR3 is TGTGCCAGCAGGCTCGCGGATTCACCCCTCCACTTT.

The gene calls are TRBV6-1 and TRBJ2-3; 8 bases match TRBD1. This CDR3 contains 15 residues. Per germline, CDR1 MNHNS and CDR2 SASEGT. The J segment lost 3 bases and the V segment lost 3 bases, leaving 5 bases of the junction unmatched. Here the CDR3 DNA reads TGTGCCAGCAGTGACCGGGACAGGTCGACAGATACGCAGTATTTT. It is translated as CASSDRDRSTDTQYF.

This clone occurred once. This chain uses TRBV9 with TRBJ2-5; TRBD2 matches at 8 bases. V shed 3 bases, J shed 5 bases, and the junction held 9 bases outside the gene matches. CDR1 is SGDLS, CDR2 YYNGEE, per germline. The CDR3 is 15 residues long. Written as DNA, the CDR3 is TGTGCCAGCAGCGCCCTGAGCGGGAGTGGGGAGACCCAGTACTTC. Translated, it gives CASSALSGSGETQYF.

The CDR3 region is CASNLDRVNYGYTF. CDR3 DNA: TGTGCCAGTAATCTGGACAGGGTCAACTATGGCTACACCTTC. This chain connects TRBV19 to TRBJ1-2, with 8 nucleotides matching TRBD1. Looked up from germline, CDR1 is LNHDA and CDR2 is SQIVND (reference sequence). The CDR3 is 14 residues long. Germline trimming cut 7 bases from V and 2 bases from J; bases unmatched to any gene: 6.

The J gene is TRBJ2-2, the V gene TRBV18, with 7 positions matching TRBD2. Looked up from germline, CDR1 is KGHSH and CDR2 is LQKENI. CDR3 length equals 14 residues. With 3 bases clipped from V and 7 bases from J, the junction kept 5 bases outside the gene matches. CDR3 bases: TGTGCCAGCTCACCCTGGCTAGCGGTCGGGGAGCTGTTTTTT. Translating it yields CASSPWLAVGELFF.

The chain couples TRBV5-1 to TRBJ1-3, with D uncertain. V lost 0 bases, J lost 0 bases, and 4 bases lay in between. The germline gives CDR1 SGHRS, CDR2 YFSETQ. The CDR3 sequence is 14 residues long. The DNA of the CDR3 is TGCGCCAGCAGCTTGGAAGCCTCTGGAAACACCATATATTTT. Protein sequence: CASSLEASGNTIYF.

The chain combines TRBV27 with TRBJ2-7, with 9 positions matching TRBD1. Germline V gene lookup returns CDR1 MNHEY and CDR2 SMNVEV (reference sequence). After removal of 8 bases from V and 4 bases from J, the junction contained 6 bases not matched to a gene. The length of the CDR3 is 13 residues. CDR3 amino acids: CASARDREYEQYF. The CDR3 DNA sequence: TGTGCCAGCGCCCGGGACAGGGAATACGAGCAGTACTTC.

The genes are TRBV11-3 and TRBJ2-7, with a weak D call TRBD1 (5 bases). This CDR3 is 13 amino acids long. The germline gives CDR1 SGHNT, CDR2 YENEEA. Trimming cost V 0 bases and J 6 bases, with 9 bases left between them. The CDR3 is CASSLEIGAEQYF. As DNA, the CDR3 is TGTGCCAGCAGCTTAGAGATAGGGGCCGAGCAGTACTTC.

The chain employs TRBV11-3 and TRBJ1-4; D might be TRBD1 (6 bases). Per germline, CDR1 SGHNT and CDR2 YENEEA. This CDR3 is built from 15 residues. Trimming cost V 5 bases and J 7 bases, with 17 bases left between them. The CDR3 is CASSLRTVRFEKLFF. The CDR3 DNA is TGTGCCAGCAGCCTCCGGACAGTGCGGTTTGAAAAACTGTTTTTT.

The chain combines TRBV11-1 with TRBJ2-7; 10 bases are a match to TRBD2. V was clipped by 4 bases and J by 3 bases; unmatched bases: 9. The CDR3 covers 16 residues. Germline V gives CDR1 SGHAT, CDR2 FQDESV (reference sequence). The CDR3 loop reads CASSSRTSGDYYEQYF. The CDR3, as DNA: TGTGCCAGCAGCTCTCGGACTAGCGGTGATTACTACGAGCAGTACTTC.

As concerns this clone: In the same sample, other DNA sequences code for this CDR3. The chain couples TRBV6-5 to TRBJ1-1; D remains ambiguous. Germline-derived CDR1 and CDR2 are MNHEY and SVGAGI. The CDR3 runs to 16 residues. V was trimmed by 0 bases and J by 1 base, leaving 12 bases between them. The CDR3 is CASSYSGGLRNTEAFF. The CDR3 DNA follows: TGTGCCAGCAGTTACTCGGGAGGACTTAGGAACACTGAAGCTTTCTTT.